This TCR beta chain was documented in a study of blood T cell repertoires in COVID-19. The wider study: T cells, B-cell-depleted T cells, or PBMCs supplied cDNA or gDNA.

Assay: immunoSEQ multiplex PCR; the TCRdb copy retains only in-frame clones and omits some. The sample comprises 70,000 or so clones, 88% of which are singletons, and 1.4% rests with the top ten. Specimen: peripheral blood. The TCR originated in a human donor in a cohort sampled during active COVID-19.

CDR3 DNA sequence: TGTGCCAGCAGCTCCCATAGCGGGGGTCAAGGCAATGAGCAGTTCTTC. This codes for CASSSHSGGQGNEQFF. V is TRBV7-7 and J is TRBJ2-1; TRBD2 matches 9 bases. Losses at the gene ends were 4 bases for V and 6 bases for J; bases not matched to a gene: 10. The germline V gene encodes CDR1 SSHAT and CDR2 FNYEAQ (reference sequence). The CDR3 is 16 amino acids.